Listed below are T cell receptor beta chains from one sample, sequenced in a study of CD8+CD57+ T cells in acquired aplastic anemia. TCRdb redid the calling of the reads with MiXCR, one entry per CDR3 protein. The table lists approximately 190,000 distinct CDR3 sequences, around 45% of them singletons. The source material was sorted CD4+, CD8+, or CD8+CD57+ T cells (not recorded which) from PBMCs. The receptors derive from a human donor with aplastic anemia. Both conserved end residues are part of each CDR3. The D gene is left open where the match is weak. Some rows have no size entry. The others give once, few or many, or a class for an expanded clone.

v_call: TRBV9; clone_size: -; j_call: TRBJ2-1; d_call: -; cdr3_aa: CASSVEGAGRNEQFF; cdr3_nt: TGTGCCAGCAGCGTAGAGGGAGCGGGTCGCAATGAGCAGTTCTTC
v_call: TRBV20-1; clone_size: many; j_call: TRBJ1-3; d_call: TRBD1; cdr3_aa: CSAREAGGSGNTIYF; cdr3_nt: TGCAGTGCTAGAGAGGCAGGGGGTTCTGGAAACACCATATATTTT
v_call: TRBV2; clone_size: many; j_call: TRBJ2-7; d_call: -; cdr3_aa: CASKSDLSSYEQYF; cdr3_nt: TGTGCCAGCAAAAGCGACCTAAGCTCCTACGAGCAGTACTTC
v_call: TRBV10-1; clone_size: -; j_call: TRBJ1-2; d_call: -; cdr3_aa: CASRTIRLNGYTF; cdr3_nt: TGCGCCAGCAGAACAATAAGGCTTAATGGCTACACCTTC
v_call: TRBV12-5; clone_size: -; j_call: TRBJ2-7; d_call: -; cdr3_aa: CASGTELAYEQYF; cdr3_nt: TGTGCTAGTGGCACAGAGCTTGCCTACGAGCAGTACTTC
v_call: TRBV7-9; clone_size: few; j_call: TRBJ2-1; d_call: -; cdr3_aa: CASSTEGPGSF; cdr3_nt: TGTGCCAGCAGCACAGAGGGACCGGGGTCCTTC
v_call: TRBV19; clone_size: -; j_call: TRBJ1-2; d_call: -; cdr3_aa: CASSSQGRTPEGYTF; cdr3_nt: TGTGCCAGTAGTTCCCAGGGACGCACTCCGGAGGGCTACACCTTC
v_call: TRBV9; clone_size: -; j_call: TRBJ1-2; d_call: -; cdr3_aa: CASPGVVSTNYGYTF; cdr3_nt: TGTGCCAGCCCCGGAGTCGTGTCGACTAACTATGGCTACACCTTC
v_call: TRBV24-1; clone_size: -; j_call: TRBJ2-6; d_call: TRBD1; cdr3_aa: CATQDRVLTF; cdr3_nt: TGTGCCACCCAGGACAGGGTCCTGACTTTC
v_call: TRBV20-1; clone_size: -; j_call: TRBJ2-3; d_call: TRBD1; cdr3_aa: CSATDRGSTDTQYF; cdr3_nt: TGCAGTGCTACGGACAGGGGGAGCACAGATACGCAGTATTTT
v_call: TRBV25-1; clone_size: -; j_call: TRBJ2-1; d_call: -; cdr3_aa: CASGGTGRTYNEQFF; cdr3_nt: TGTGCCAGCGGAGGAACGGGACGGACCTACAATGAGCAGTTCTTC
v_call: TRBV7-7; clone_size: -; j_call: TRBJ2-7; d_call: -; cdr3_aa: CASSAHTGSYEQYF; cdr3_nt: TGTGCTAGCAGCGCCCATACAGGTAGCTACGAGCAGTACTTC
v_call: TRBV5-6; clone_size: few; j_call: TRBJ1-2; d_call: TRBD1; cdr3_aa: CASSLDGTGGALWNYGYTF; cdr3_nt: TGTGCCAGCAGCTTGGACGGGACAGGGGGCGCTTTGTGGAACTATGGCTACACCTTC
v_call: TRBV7-8; clone_size: -; j_call: TRBJ2-5; d_call: -; cdr3_aa: CASSLVSVVGETQYF; cdr3_nt: TGTGCCAGCAGCTTAGTCTCCGTAGTCGGAGAGACCCAGTACTTC
v_call: TRBV7-3; clone_size: -; j_call: TRBJ1-1; d_call: -; cdr3_aa: CASSFRADTEAFF; cdr3_nt: TGTGCCAGCAGCTTCAGGGCGGACACTGAAGCTTTCTTT
v_call: TRBV14; clone_size: once; j_call: TRBJ2-3; d_call: -; cdr3_aa: CASSHGATDTDTQYF; cdr3_nt: TGTGCCAGCTCACACGGGGCTACCGACACAGATACGCAGTATTTT
v_call: TRBV9; clone_size: many; j_call: TRBJ2-7; d_call: -; cdr3_aa: CASPPYEQYF; cdr3_nt: TGTGCCAGCCCCCCCTACGAGCAGTACTTC
v_call: TRBV4-1; clone_size: many; j_call: TRBJ2-7; d_call: -; cdr3_aa: CASSQEQAVEQYF; cdr3_nt: TGCGCCAGCAGCCAAGAACAGGCGGTCGAGCAGTACTTC
v_call: TRBV5-1; clone_size: once; j_call: TRBJ2-2; d_call: -; cdr3_aa: CASSPGTSANTGELFF; cdr3_nt: TGCGCCAGCAGCCCAGGGACATCCGCGAACACCGGGGAGCTGTTTTTT
v_call: TRBV15; clone_size: few; j_call: TRBJ1-6; d_call: -; cdr3_aa: CATSRGGYGSSPLHF; cdr3_nt: TGTGCCACCAGCCGAGGGGGATATGGGAGTTCACCCCTCCACTTT
v_call: TRBV7-6; clone_size: -; j_call: TRBJ2-7; d_call: -; cdr3_aa: CASSSQVGNGEQYF; cdr3_nt: TGTGCCAGCAGCTCGCAGGTGGGGAATGGGGAGCAGTACTTC
v_call: TRBV20-1; clone_size: many; j_call: TRBJ1-3; d_call: -; cdr3_aa: CSATGGLRGNTIYF; cdr3_nt: TGCAGTGCCACTGGGGGTCTGCGAGGAAACACCATATATTTT
v_call: TRBV5-1; clone_size: many; j_call: TRBJ2-1; d_call: -; cdr3_aa: CASSLVVTASYNEQFF; cdr3_nt: TGCGCCAGCAGCTTGGTCGTGACAGCCTCCTACAATGAGCAGTTCTTC
v_call: TRBV11-1; clone_size: many; j_call: TRBJ2-2; d_call: TRBD2; cdr3_aa: CASSSAPSGRAPGELFF; cdr3_nt: TGTGCCAGCAGCTCAGCCCCTAGCGGGAGGGCCCCGGGGGAGCTGTTTTTT
v_call: TRBV19; clone_size: -; j_call: TRBJ1-1; d_call: TRBD1; cdr3_aa: CASSPLGTGRTEAFF; cdr3_nt: TGTGCCAGTAGTCCCCTGGGGACAGGGAGAACTGAAGCTTTCTTT